This entry concerns a single T cell receptor beta chain. This specimen comes from a study of blood T cell repertoires in COVID-19. Study-wide background: COVID-19 samples, acute and convalescent, were from the United States, Italy and Spain. PBMCs, B-cell-depleted T cells, or T cells were the source of the cDNA or gDNA that made up the material.

The CDR3 covers 14 residues. Germline CDR1 LNHDA, CDR2 SQIVND (reference sequence). Losses at the gene ends were 6 bases for V and 2 bases for J; bases not matched to a gene: 6. Profiled with immunoSEQ multiplex PCR; TCRdb holds only in-frame clones, not every one. The repertoire holds 15,000 to 20,000 clones, approximately 88% seen once, with under 4% in the top ten. The V call is TRBV19, the J call TRBJ2-7; 8 positions agree with TRBD2. Sample: peripheral blood. This TCR was sampled from a human donor in a cohort sampled during active COVID-19. The CDR3 coding sequence is TGTGCCAGTAGCCCGGGAGGGCCCCCCTACGAGCAGTACTTC. Its translation is CASSPGGPPYEQYF.